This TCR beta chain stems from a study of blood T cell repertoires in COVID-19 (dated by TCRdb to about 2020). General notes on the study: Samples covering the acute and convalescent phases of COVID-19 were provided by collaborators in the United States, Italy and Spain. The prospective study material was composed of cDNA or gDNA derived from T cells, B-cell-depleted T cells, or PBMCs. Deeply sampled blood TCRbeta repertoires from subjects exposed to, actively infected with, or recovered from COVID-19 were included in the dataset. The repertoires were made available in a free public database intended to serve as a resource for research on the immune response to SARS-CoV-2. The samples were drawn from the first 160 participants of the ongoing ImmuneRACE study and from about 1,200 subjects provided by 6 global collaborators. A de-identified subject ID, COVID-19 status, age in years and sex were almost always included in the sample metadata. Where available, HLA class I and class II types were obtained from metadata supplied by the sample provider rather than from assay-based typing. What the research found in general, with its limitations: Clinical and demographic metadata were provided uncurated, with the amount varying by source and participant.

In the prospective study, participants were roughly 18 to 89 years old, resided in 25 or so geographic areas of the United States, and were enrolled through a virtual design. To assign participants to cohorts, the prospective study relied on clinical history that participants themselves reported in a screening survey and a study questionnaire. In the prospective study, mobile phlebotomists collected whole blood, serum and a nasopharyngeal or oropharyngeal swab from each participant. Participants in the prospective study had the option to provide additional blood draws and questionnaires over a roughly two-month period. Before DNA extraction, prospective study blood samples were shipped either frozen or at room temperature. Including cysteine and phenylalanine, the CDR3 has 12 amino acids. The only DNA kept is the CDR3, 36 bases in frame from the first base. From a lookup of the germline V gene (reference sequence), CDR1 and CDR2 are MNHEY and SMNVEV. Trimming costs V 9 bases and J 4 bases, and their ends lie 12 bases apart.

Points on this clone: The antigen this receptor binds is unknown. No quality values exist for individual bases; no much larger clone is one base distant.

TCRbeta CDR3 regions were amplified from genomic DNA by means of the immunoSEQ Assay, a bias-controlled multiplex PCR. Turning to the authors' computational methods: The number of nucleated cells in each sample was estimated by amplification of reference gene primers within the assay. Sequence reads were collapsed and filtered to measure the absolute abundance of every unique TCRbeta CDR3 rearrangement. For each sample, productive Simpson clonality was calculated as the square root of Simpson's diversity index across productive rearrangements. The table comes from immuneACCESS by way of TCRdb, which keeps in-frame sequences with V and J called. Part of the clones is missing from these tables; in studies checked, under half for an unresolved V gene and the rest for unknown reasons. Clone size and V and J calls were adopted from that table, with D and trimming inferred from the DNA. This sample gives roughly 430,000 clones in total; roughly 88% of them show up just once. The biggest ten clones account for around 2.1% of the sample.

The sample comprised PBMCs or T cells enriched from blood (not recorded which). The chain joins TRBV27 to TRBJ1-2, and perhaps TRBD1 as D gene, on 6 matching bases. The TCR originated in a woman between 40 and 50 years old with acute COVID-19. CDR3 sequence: CASRRGGYGYTF. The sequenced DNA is TGTGCCAGTAGAAGGGGGGGCTATGGCTACACCTTC.